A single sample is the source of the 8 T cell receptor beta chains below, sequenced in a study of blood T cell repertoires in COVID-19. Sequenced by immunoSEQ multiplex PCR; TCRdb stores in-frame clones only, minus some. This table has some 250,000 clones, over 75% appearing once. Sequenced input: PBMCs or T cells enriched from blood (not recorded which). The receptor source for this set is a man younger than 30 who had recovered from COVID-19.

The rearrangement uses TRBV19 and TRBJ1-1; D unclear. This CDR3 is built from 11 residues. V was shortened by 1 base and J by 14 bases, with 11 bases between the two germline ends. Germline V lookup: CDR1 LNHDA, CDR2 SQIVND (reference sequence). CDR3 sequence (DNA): TGTGCCAGTAGTATAGGTCCCGAGGCGTTCTTT. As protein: CASSIGPEAFF.

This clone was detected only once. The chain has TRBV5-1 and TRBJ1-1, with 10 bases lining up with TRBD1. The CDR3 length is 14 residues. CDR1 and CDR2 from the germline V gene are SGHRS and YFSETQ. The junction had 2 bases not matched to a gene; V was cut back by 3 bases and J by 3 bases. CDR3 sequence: CASSSGTGDTEAFF. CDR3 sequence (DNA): TGCGCCAGCAGCTCGGGGACAGGGGACACTGAAGCTTTCTTT.

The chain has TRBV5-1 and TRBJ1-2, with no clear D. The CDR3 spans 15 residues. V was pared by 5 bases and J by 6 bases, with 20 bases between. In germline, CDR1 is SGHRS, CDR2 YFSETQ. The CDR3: CASRGDGATVHGYTF. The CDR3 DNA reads TGCGCCAGCAGAGGAGACGGCGCAACGGTACATGGCTACACCTTC. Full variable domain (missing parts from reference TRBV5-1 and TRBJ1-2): KAGVTQTPRYLIKTRGQQVTLSCSPISGHRSVSWYQQTPGQGLQFLFEYFSETQRNKGNFPGRFSGRQFSNSRSEMNVSTLELGDSALYLCASRGDGATVHGYTFGSGTRLTVV.

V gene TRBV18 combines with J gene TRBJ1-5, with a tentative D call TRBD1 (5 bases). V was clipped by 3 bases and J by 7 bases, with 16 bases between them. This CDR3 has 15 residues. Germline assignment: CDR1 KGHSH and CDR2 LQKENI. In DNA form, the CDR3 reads TGTGCCAGCTCACCGGGGCCAGGTTCTGTGCAGCCCCAGCATTTT. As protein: CASSPGPGSVQPQHF.

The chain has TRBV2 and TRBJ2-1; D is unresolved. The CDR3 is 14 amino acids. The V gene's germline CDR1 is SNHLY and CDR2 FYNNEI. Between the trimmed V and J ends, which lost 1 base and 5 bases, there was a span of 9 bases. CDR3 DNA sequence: TGTGCCAGCAGTGAAGGCCCCTATCACAATGAGCAGTTCTTC. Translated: CASSEGPYHNEQFF.

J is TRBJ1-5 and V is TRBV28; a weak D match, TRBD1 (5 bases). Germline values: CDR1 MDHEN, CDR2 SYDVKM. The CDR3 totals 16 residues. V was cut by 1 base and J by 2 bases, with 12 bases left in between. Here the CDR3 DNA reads TGTGCCAGCAGTTTATTCACGGGGGACGGCAATCAGCCCCAGCATTTT. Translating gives CASSLFTGDGNQPQHF.

The CDR3 here is CASSLKTGPSTDTQYF. The CDR3 region has the DNA TGCGCCAGCAGCTTGAAGACAGGACCTAGCACAGATACGCAGTATTTT. This chain links TRBV5-1 with TRBJ2-3; TRBD1 might be the D (6 bases). The germline V gene has CDR1 SGHRS and CDR2 YFSETQ. The CDR3 is 16 amino acids. V was shortened by 1 base and J by 0 bases, with 12 bases between the two germline ends. The full variable domain, completed using reference TRBV5-1 and TRBJ2-3, is KAGVTQTPRYLIKTRGQQVTLSCSPISGHRSVSWYQQTPGQGLQFLFEYFSETQRNKGNFPGRFSGRQFSNSRSEMNVSTLELGDSALYLCASSLKTGPSTDTQYFGPGTRLTVL.

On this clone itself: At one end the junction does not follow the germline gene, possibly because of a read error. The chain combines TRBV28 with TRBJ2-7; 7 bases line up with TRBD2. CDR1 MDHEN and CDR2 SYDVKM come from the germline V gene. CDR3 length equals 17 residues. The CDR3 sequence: CASSLNLAGSDSDEQYF. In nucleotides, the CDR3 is TGTGCCAGCAGTCTGAACTTAGCGGGTTCGGACTCCGACGAGCAGTACTTC.